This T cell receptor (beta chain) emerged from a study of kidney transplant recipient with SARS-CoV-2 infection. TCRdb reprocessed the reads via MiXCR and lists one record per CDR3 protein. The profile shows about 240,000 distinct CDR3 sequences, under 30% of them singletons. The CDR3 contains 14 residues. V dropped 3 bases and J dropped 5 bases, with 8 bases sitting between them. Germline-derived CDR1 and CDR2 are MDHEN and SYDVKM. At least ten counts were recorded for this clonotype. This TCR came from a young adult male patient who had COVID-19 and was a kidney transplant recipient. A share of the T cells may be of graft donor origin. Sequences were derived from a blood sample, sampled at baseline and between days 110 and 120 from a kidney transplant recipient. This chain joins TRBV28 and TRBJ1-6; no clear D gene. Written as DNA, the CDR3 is TGTGCCAGCAGTTTGGACCCGAATAATTCACCCCTCCACTTT. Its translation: CASSLDPNNSPLHF. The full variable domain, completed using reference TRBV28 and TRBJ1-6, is DVKVTQSSRYLVKRTGEKVFLECVQDMDHENMFWYRQDPGLGLRLIYFSYDVKMKEKGDIPEGYSVSREKKERFSLILESASTNQTSMYLCASSLDPNNSPLHFGNGTRLTVT.